The 18 T cell receptor beta chains below were found in one sample sequenced in a study of post-analysis software for immune sequencing data. cDNA libraries of TCR beta carried unique molecular identifiers. From the PCR reads, TCRdb called clonotypes with MiXCR, one entry per CDR3 protein. The repertoire consists of around 400,000 distinct CDR3 sequences, with around 37% occurring once and the leading ten covering roughly 13%. Study-level points and caveats: When patients were compared with controls, 4 or 5 TRBV segments were more frequent, TRBV5-6, TRBV5-1 and TRBV20-1 among them.

The antigens of these receptors remain unknown. Source material: blood. The receptors come from a girl between 5 and 17 years old with multiple sclerosis.

This clonotype was detected a few times. The chain is built from TRBV12-3 or TRBV12-4 and TRBJ1-1; D possibly corresponds to TRBD1 (5 bases). V lost 6 bases, J lost 5 bases, and 19 bases lay in between. The CDR3 is 15 amino acids. The CDR3 DNA sequence: TGTGCCAGCAGCATCTCCGGGACGTATAGAACTGAAGCTTTCTTT. Translated: CASSISGTYRTEAFF.

This clonotype was seen a few times. The gene calls are TRBV5-1 and TRBJ1-6; D is undetermined. The CDR3 is 15 amino acids. CDR1 is SGHRS and CDR2 is YFSETQ in the germline V gene. Trimming shortened V by 7 bases and J by 0 bases, and 11 bases separated the two germline ends. Here the CDR3 DNA reads TGCGCCAGCCGATCCGGGAGCTCCTATAATTCACCCCTCCACTTT. This sequence encodes CASRSGSSYNSPLHF.

The V call is TRBV19, the J call TRBJ2-4; D might be TRBD2 (6 bases). The CDR3 covers 14 residues. V was clipped by 7 bases and J by 3 bases, with 13 bases between them. Germline CDR1 is LNHDA and CDR2 is SQIVND (reference sequence). CDR3: CASKAGTGKNIQYF. In DNA, the CDR3 is TGTGCCAGTAAGGCGGGGACGGGCAAAAACATTCAGTACTTC.

This clonotype appeared a few times. The chain joins TRBV7-3 to TRBJ1-6, with a possible D match to TRBD1 (5 bases). Germline V gene sequence: CDR1 SGHTA, CDR2 FQGTGA. This CDR3 contains 14 residues. The V gene lost 4 bases and the J gene lost 7 bases, with 11 bases spanning the gap. CDR3 residues: CASSSGLSNSPLHF. The DNA of the CDR3 is TGTGCCAGCAGCTCGGGACTCTCCAATTCACCCCTCCACTTT.

The chain employs TRBV20-1 and TRBJ2-5; D call uncertain. The CDR3 consists of 16 residues. The V end lost 5 bases, the J end lost 11 bases, and 30 bases lay between the germline ends. Per the germline V gene, CDR1 is DFQATT and CDR2 is SNEGSKA (reference sequence). CDR3 sequence (DNA): TGCAGTGCTGGTACCGGGTCGACCCTACCCCTTGATGAGCAGTACTTC. Its protein is CSAGTGSTLPLDEQYF.

Only a few counts were recorded for this clonotype. The rearrangement joins TRBV12-3 or TRBV12-4 to TRBJ1-6; D unresolved. The CDR3 contains 14 residues. V was shortened by 3 bases and J by 8 bases, with 11 bases between the two germline ends. CDR3 amino acids: CASSLGRRDSPLHF. The CDR3 nucleotides read TGTGCCAGCAGTTTGGGCAGGAGGGATTCACCCCTCCACTTT.

The table lists this clonotype with many counts. This chain's CDR3 is CSVGQGSNEQFF. DNA of the CDR3: TGCAGCGTCGGACAGGGTTCCAATGAGCAGTTCTTC. V is TRBV29-1 and J is TRBJ2-1; 8 bases are a match to TRBD1. V dropped 6 bases and J dropped 6; count of bases not matched to a gene: 4. Germline lookup yields CDR1 SQVTM and CDR2 ANQGSEA. The CDR3 is made up of 12 amino acids.

This chain connects TRBV7-9 to TRBJ2-5, with TRBD1 identical over 8 bases. V was pared by 3 bases and J by 5 bases, with 17 bases of the junction left unmatched. The CDR3 consists of 18 residues. Germline V gene lookup returns CDR1 SEHNR and CDR2 FQNEAQ (reference sequence). This CDR3 is CASSFRRGQGPLRETQYF. The CDR3 nucleotides read TGTGCCAGCAGCTTCCGGAGAGGACAGGGACCACTAAGGGAGACCCAGTACTTC.

This clonotype came up a few times. The V call is TRBV2, the J call TRBJ2-5; 8 positions match TRBD2. Germline trimming cut 4 bases from V and 2 bases from J; bases unmatched to any gene: 3. Germline V gene data show CDR1 as SNHLY and CDR2 as FYNNEI. The CDR3 length is 14 residues. CDR3 amino acids: CASSGSSGQETQYF. CDR3 DNA sequence: TGTGCCAGCAGTGGGTCTAGCGGGCAAGAGACCCAGTACTTC.

This clonotype was detected a few times. This chain joins TRBV3-1 and TRBJ2-5; D call uncertain. Germline CDR1 is LGHDT and CDR2 is YNNKEL (reference sequence). The CDR3 length is 15 residues. V was clipped by 0 bases and J by 6 bases, with 14 bases between them. CDR3 sequence reads: CASSQERIGRKTQYF. The CDR3 region has the DNA TGTGCCAGCAGCCAAGAACGCATCGGGCGCAAGACCCAGTACTTC.

Written as DNA, the CDR3 is TGCGCCAGCAGCCAAGTCCTCGGGGAGAGCTATGGCTACACCTTC. This gives the protein CASSQVLGESYGYTF. V and J are TRBV4-3 and TRBJ1-2; no clear D gene. Germline V gene sequence: CDR1 LGHNA, CDR2 YSLEER. Between the trimmed V and J ends, which lost 1 base and 4 bases, there was a span of 13 bases. The CDR3 contains 15 residues.

The count of this clonotype is one. This chain connects TRBV20-1 to TRBJ1-1; D is unresolved. The germline V gene encodes CDR1 DFQATT and CDR2 SNEGSKA (reference sequence). The V end was cut by 3 bases, the J end by 3 bases, with 14 bases between. This CDR3 has 14 residues. The CDR3 DNA sequence: TGCAGTGCTAGGGCGAAGGCGGGTGACACTGAAGCTTTCTTT. As protein: CSARAKAGDTEAFF.

V and J are TRBV7-2 and TRBJ1-2; TRBD1 might be the D (5 bases). Between the trimmed V and J ends, which lost 5 bases and 0 bases, there was a span of 16 bases. The CDR3 length is 16 residues. Germline loops: CDR1 SGHTA, CDR2 FQGNSA. The CDR3 loop reads CASSRETVAANYGYTF. The CDR3 DNA reads as TGTGCCAGCAGCCGAGAGACAGTCGCTGCTAACTATGGCTACACCTTC.

There are a few counts of this clonotype. The chain recombines TRBV15 with TRBJ2-7; D remains unclear. The CDR3 is 13 amino acids. Germline lookup yields CDR1 LNHNV and CDR2 YYDKDF (reference sequence). V dropped 5 bases and J dropped 0 bases, with 8 bases sitting between them. The CDR3 loop is CATSDDSSYEQYF. In DNA form, the CDR3 reads TGTGCCACCAGCGACGATAGCTCCTACGAGCAGTACTTC.

This sequence joins TRBV20-1 and TRBJ1-2; no definite D call. Trimming removed 6 bases at V and 6 bases at J, with 17 bases between. Germline CDR1 and CDR2: DFQATT and SNEGSKA (reference sequence). The CDR3 contains 13 residues. CDR3 region: CSALGYMSDGYTF. In DNA form, the CDR3 reads TGCAGTGCCTTGGGTTATATGAGCGATGGCTACACCTTC.

There are a few counts of this clonotype. The J gene is TRBJ2-7, the V gene TRBV15; TRBD1 might be the D (7 bases). The CDR3 loop spans 17 amino acids. From germline, CDR1 is LNHNV and CDR2 YYDKDF (reference sequence). V lost 4 bases and J lost 3, with 22 bases in between. This chain's CDR3 is CATSTSVGQGGHYEQYF. As DNA, the CDR3 is TGTGCCACCAGCACCAGCGTGGGGCAGGGGGGTCACTACGAGCAGTACTTC. Complete variable domain (other parts from reference TRBV15 and TRBJ2-7): DAMVIQNPRYQVTQFGKPVTLSCSQTLNHNVMYWYQQKSSQAPKLLFHYYDKDFNNEADTPDNFQSRRPNTSFCFLDIRSPGLGDTAMYLCATSTSVGQGGHYEQYFGPGTRLTVT.

The chain's CDR3 is CASSLDFSNYGYTF. CDR3 bases: TGCGCCAGCAGCTTGGACTTCTCTAACTATGGCTACACCTTC. V usage is TRBV5-1 and J usage is TRBJ1-2; D ambiguous. Trimming pared 0 bases from V and 0 bases from J, leaving 6 bases between. The CDR3 contains 14 residues. CDR1 SGHRS and CDR2 YFSETQ come from the germline V gene.

This chain links TRBV20-1 with TRBJ2-5; the match to TRBD2 covers 8 bases. V was clipped by 4 bases and J by 5 bases; unmatched bases: 15. Germline CDR1 DFQATT, CDR2 SNEGSKA (reference sequence). The CDR3 covers 16 residues. The CDR3 here is CSAMGSGGTPGETQYF. DNA for the CDR3: TGCAGTGCTATGGGTTCGGGGGGGACCCCGGGGGAGACCCAGTACTTC.